This T cell receptor (beta chain) was recovered during a study of cytomegalovirus exposure and HLA in healthy donors. The V gene end was trimmed by 7 bases and the J gene end by 6 bases; junction bases not matched to a gene: 10. The germline V gene has CDR1 SQVTM and CDR2 ANQGSEA. The CDR3 is 16 amino acids. A multiplex PCR was run with 60 Vbeta primers and 13 Jbeta primers. Sequencing used immunoSEQ multiplex PCR; TCRdb keeps in-frame clones, though not all of them. The repertoire holds 85,000 to 130,000 clones, with 75% to 85% as singletons. In regard to this clone: The antigen is undetermined.

Findings of the study overall: A list of 164 TCR beta chains associated with cytomegalovirus was given.

The chain carries TRBV29-1 and TRBJ2-3; 16 bases line up with TRBD2. The clonotype was recovered from a man aged 45-65 years in good health and CMV-seronegative. What was sequenced was PBMCs. DNA of the CDR3: TGCAGCGGGCTGGGGACTAGCGGGGGGGCCGCGGATACGCAGTATTTT. Protein: CSGLGTSGGAADTQYF.